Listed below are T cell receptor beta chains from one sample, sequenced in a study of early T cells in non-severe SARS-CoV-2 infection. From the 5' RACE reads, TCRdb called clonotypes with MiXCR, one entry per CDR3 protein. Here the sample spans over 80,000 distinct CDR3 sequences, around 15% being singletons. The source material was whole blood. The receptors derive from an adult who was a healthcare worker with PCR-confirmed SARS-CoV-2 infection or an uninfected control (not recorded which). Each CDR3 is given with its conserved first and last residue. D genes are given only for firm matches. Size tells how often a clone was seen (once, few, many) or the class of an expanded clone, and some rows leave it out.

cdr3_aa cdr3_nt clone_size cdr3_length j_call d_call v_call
CASSPPGGQRNTEAFF TGTGCCAGCAGCCCCCCCGGGGGGCAGCGGAACACTGAAGCTTTCTTT . 16 TRBJ1-1 . TRBV6-2/TRBV6-3
CASSLAYGADTQYF TGTGCCAGCAGCTTAGCTTACGGCGCAGATACGCAGTATTTT few 14 TRBJ2-3 . TRBV7-2
CATTFGPLSSYNEQFF TGTGCCACCACCTTTGGACCGTTGAGCTCCTACAATGAGCAGTTCTTC few 16 TRBJ2-1 . TRBV15
CASSQSRRPGGAESYGYTF TGCGCCAGCAGTCAATCCCGTAGGCCAGGGGGCGCAGAAAGCTATGGCTACACCTTC many 19 TRBJ1-2 TRBD1 TRBV23-1
CASKLAGVDTQYF TGTGCCAGCAAACTAGCGGGGGTAGATACGCAGTATTTT . 13 TRBJ2-3 TRBD2 TRBV28
CASSTPRGLGEKLFF TGTGCCAGCAGTACCCCTAGGGGGCTAGGGGAAAAACTGTTTTTT . 15 TRBJ1-4 TRBD1 TRBV28
CASHPTGDSFHGGEQYF TGTGCCAGTCACCCGACTGGGGACAGCTTTCATGGGGGCGAGCAGTACTTC few 17 TRBJ2-7 TRBD1 TRBV19
CASSLWSTGPTGELFF TGTGCCAGCAGTTTATGGTCGACAGGACCCACCGGGGAGCTGTTTTTT few 16 TRBJ2-2 . TRBV28
CSAHDSAEAFF TGCAGTGCTCACGACAGCGCCGAAGCTTTCTTT . 11 TRBJ1-1 . TRBV20-1
CASSVSSSKYQETQYF TGTGCCAGCAGTGTTTCTTCCTCAAAGTACCAAGAGACCCAGTACTTC . 16 TRBJ2-5 . TRBV28
CASHEGIFEQYF TGTGCCAGCCACGAGGGTATTTTCGAGCAGTACTTC few 12 TRBJ2-7 . TRBV6-5
CASSEGNDRIMNTEAFF TGTGCCAGCAGTGAAGGCAACGACAGGATCATGAACACTGAAGCTTTCTTT . 17 TRBJ1-1 . TRBV2
CASSLTGGTDTQYF TGTGCCAGCAGTTTAACGGGGGGCACAGATACGCAGTATTTT . 14 TRBJ2-3 . TRBV12-3/TRBV12-4
CASSQGDRGFYTEAFF TGTGCCAGCAGCCAAGGCGACAGGGGATTTTACACTGAAGCTTTCTTT . 16 TRBJ1-1 TRBD1 TRBV3-1
CASSAGTALYGYTF TGTGCCAGCAGCGCGGGGACTGCCCTCTATGGCTACACCTTC . 14 TRBJ1-2 . TRBV6-5
CSARPPGTRPPYSGNTIYF TGCAGTGCTAGGCCACCGGGGACAAGGCCACCTTACTCTGGAAACACCATATATTTT few 19 TRBJ1-3 . TRBV20-1
CASSLGPDYEQYF TGTGCCAGCAGTTTAGGACCCGATTACGAGCAGTACTTC once 13 TRBJ2-7 . TRBV28
CASSRTRYTQYF TGTGCCAGCAGCCGGACTAGATATACGCAGTATTTT few 12 TRBJ2-3 TRBD2 TRBV12-3/TRBV12-4
CASTSVVRSDEQFF TGTGCTAGTACCTCCGTAGTTCGGTCGGATGAGCAGTTCTTC . 14 TRBJ2-1 . TRBV12-5
CAISSWDLNTGELFF TGTGCCATCAGCTCCTGGGACCTTAACACCGGGGAGCTGTTTTTT many 15 TRBJ2-2 . TRBV10-3
CASSQDRAVNTEAFF TGCGCCAGCAGCCAAGATCGGGCGGTGAACACTGAAGCTTTCTTT . 15 TRBJ1-1 . TRBV4-3
CASSYFRVAKNTEAFF TGTGCCAGCAGTTATTTCAGGGTGGCAAAGAACACTGAAGCTTTCTTT . 16 TRBJ1-1 . TRBV6-2/TRBV6-3
CASSWLGGPSTDTQYF TGTGCCAGCAGCTGGCTGGGGGGCCCCAGCACAGATACGCAGTATTTT few 16 TRBJ2-3 . TRBV7-2
CASSLESGGVTDTQYF TGTGCCAGCAGCTTGGAAAGCGGGGGCGTCACAGATACGCAGTATTTT . 16 TRBJ2-3 TRBD2 TRBV5-6
CASSRQGATNEKLFF TGTGCCAGCAGCCGACAGGGGGCAACTAATGAAAAACTGTTTTTT few 15 TRBJ1-4 TRBD1 TRBV7-2
CASSHRTGQETQYF TGTGCCAGCAGCCATCGGACAGGTCAAGAGACCCAGTACTTC many 14 TRBJ2-5 TRBD1 TRBV7-2
CASSSPTNTEAFF TGTGCCAGCAGCTCACCGACCAACACTGAAGCTTTCTTT few 13 TRBJ1-1 . TRBV5-6
CASNYRGTEAFF TGTGCCAGTAACTACAGGGGCACTGAAGCTTTCTTT . 12 TRBJ1-1 TRBD1 TRBV28
CSARNRGVYGYTF TGCAGTGCTAGAAACAGGGGGGTCTATGGCTACACCTTC . 13 TRBJ1-2 TRBD1 TRBV20-1
CSVTTVNEQFF TGCAGTGTTACGACAGTCAATGAGCAGTTCTTC few 11 TRBJ2-1 . TRBV20-1
CASSRVRRVGQGNEKLFF TGTGCCAGCTCACGCGTACGACGTGTAGGACAGGGAAATGAAAAACTGTTTTTT few 18 TRBJ1-4 TRBD1 TRBV18
CASSFPDNTLSTDTQYF TGTGCCAGCAGTTTCCCCGACAACACTCTGAGCACAGATACGCAGTATTTT few 17 TRBJ2-3 . TRBV28
CAIRVPQRDTQYF TGTGCCATACGGGTCCCTCAAAGAGATACGCAGTATTTT . 13 TRBJ2-3 . TRBV10-3
CASLPPLHAEGDEQFF TGTGCCAGCCTCCCTCCCTTGCACGCCGAAGGTGATGAGCAGTTCTTC . 16 TRBJ2-1 . TRBV7-8
CASSNSTDTQYF TGTGCCAGCAGCAATAGCACAGATACGCAGTATTTT . 12 TRBJ2-3 . TRBV5-4
CASSLVSVEGYTF TGTGCCAGCAGCTTAGTATCGGTTGAAGGCTACACCTTC . 13 TRBJ1-2 . TRBV7-9
CASKAGGGTGELFF TGTGCCAGTAAGGCGGGGGGTGGCACCGGGGAGCTGTTTTTT . 14 TRBJ2-2 TRBD2 TRBV19
CATSGVAGELFF TGTGCCACCAGTGGAGTTGCCGGGGAGCTGTTTTTT . 12 TRBJ2-2 . TRBV24-1
CASSSRRNTEAFF TGTGCCAGCAGCTCCCGACGGAACACTGAAGCTTTCTTT few 13 TRBJ1-1 . TRBV7-9
CASSLALSGGAGTQYF TGTGCCAGCAGTTTAGCGCTTAGCGGGGGGGCCGGCACGCAGTATTTT . 16 TRBJ2-3 TRBD2 TRBV12-3/TRBV12-4
CASSLFREGDSGANVLTF TGTGCCAGCAGTCTATTTCGAGAAGGTGACTCTGGGGCCAACGTCCTGACTTTC . 18 TRBJ2-6 . TRBV28
CASSVPGQLHSGANVLTF TGTGCCAGCTCAGTACCGGGACAGCTCCACTCTGGGGCCAACGTCCTGACTTTC many 18 TRBJ2-6 TRBD1 TRBV28
CASSSTDTNTGELFF TGTGCCAGCAGTTCGACGGATACGAACACCGGGGAGCTGTTTTTT . 15 TRBJ2-2 . TRBV6-5
CASSAPGQGVTEAFF TGCGCCAGCAGCGCACCGGGACAGGGCGTCACTGAAGCTTTCTTT many 15 TRBJ1-1 TRBD1 TRBV5-1
CASSYPADRANEQFF TGTGCCAGCAGCTACCCCGCCGACAGAGCCAATGAGCAGTTCTTC many 15 TRBJ2-1 . TRBV28
CASSVQGTSPLHF TGCGCCAGCAGCGTACAGGGAACATCACCCCTCCACTTT many 13 TRBJ1-6 . TRBV4-3
CASSPGLAGLQYF TGTGCCAGCAGCCCCGGACTAGCGGGGCTCCAGTACTTC . 13 TRBJ2-5 TRBD2 TRBV28
CASSRASGLYEQYF TGTGCCAGCAGCAGGGCTAGCGGCCTATACGAGCAGTACTTC many 14 TRBJ2-7 TRBD2 TRBV27
CASSYSGDSPNYEQYF TGTGCCAGCAGTTACTCAGGGGACAGCCCAAATTACGAGCAGTACTTC many 16 TRBJ2-7 TRBD1 TRBV6-6
CASSPSESGEQFF TGTGCCAGCTCACCCTCCGAGTCTGGAGAGCAGTTCTTC . 13 TRBJ2-1 . TRBV18
CASSFRGTKETQYF TGTGCCAGCAGCTTCAGGGGGACTAAAGAGACCCAGTACTTC . 14 TRBJ2-5 . TRBV3-1
CASSKTGENYGYTF TGTGCCAGCTCAAAGACAGGGGAGAACTATGGCTACACCTTC few 14 TRBJ1-2 TRBD1 TRBV18